This entry is about one TCR beta chain. V gave up 6 bases and J gave up 6 bases, with 15 bases separating them. This CDR3 spans 13 amino acids. Germline V gene lookup returns CDR1 ENHRY and CDR2 SYGVKD. Method: immunoSEQ multiplex PCR; TCRdb's copy keeps in-frame clones and lacks some. Among about 190,000 clones, 91% were seen once, and the ten largest hold 1.5% to 2%. The sample is drawn from a study of control samples from healthy donors and cancer patients. The chain couples TRBV10-3 to TRBJ2-7; possibly TRBD2 for D (5 bases). This receptor was taken from a man under 40 in good health. The material sequenced was blood. The DNA for the CDR3 is TGTGCCATCAGGTCGATCGATGAGGGCGAGCAGTACTTC. Translated, it gives CAIRSIDEGEQYF.